Sequencing of this TCR beta chain was carried out in a study of T-cell reconstitution after alpha-beta-depleted transplantation in children. Study-wide points: After one year, T-cell counts and TCRbeta diversity mostly came from new T cells. Expanded graft clones numbering several hundred reportedly gave rise to alpha-beta T cells about two months after transplant. The study traced high day-60 TCRbeta diversity in some patients to surviving recipient T cells and thymic progenitors.

For TCRbeta, the library was prepared with unique molecular identifiers. Via MiXCR, TCRdb re-called the PCR reads, giving one row per CDR3 protein. Here the sample spans roughly 160,000 distinct CDR3 sequences, around 10% being singletons. V was cut by 4 bases and J by 1 base, with 19 bases left in between. In germline, CDR1 is SEHNR, CDR2 FQNEAQ (reference sequence). The CDR3 sequence is 17 residues long. This clonotype was picked up many times. Its antigen is undetermined. The clonotype comes from a boy aged 2-9 years with acute myeloid leukemia, due to receive a stem cell transplant. The chain joins TRBV7-9 to TRBJ1-1, with D hard to call. This sample comprised PBMCs, obtained before TCRalphabeta/CD19-depleted stem cell transplant. For the CDR3, the DNA is TGTGCCAGCAGCTCCAATCAGAGGGCAGCAGAGAACACTGAAGCTTTCTTT. Protein sequence: CASSSNQRAAENTEAFF.